The next 12 T cell receptor beta chains were all read from a single sample in a study of T cell repertoires in cytomegalovirus infection (dated by TCRdb to about 2019). For sequencing, an Illumina HiSeq 1500 was employed. The public reads were reanalyzed by TCRdb: fastp trimming at Q25, MiXCR alignment, in-frame beta chains only. Each entry is one CDR3 protein sequence, shown with its most common DNA and genes. The sample includes 450,000 to 650,000 distinct CDR3 sequences, with just under 40% observed a single time. More than 40% of the sample is in the top ten clones. No cognate antigen is known for these TCRs. What the treatment or condition label conveys for this sample: in vitro stimulation with specific CMV peptide epitopes to enrich CMV-specific T cells. Sequences were derived from cultured PBMCs, sampled from culture after CMV antigen stimulation. The receptor set was obtained from a human donor in good health (CMV status not recorded). Some clones in this sample may be carry-over from other donors' samples.

The chain carries TRBV6-2 or TRBV6-3 and TRBJ2-2; D ambiguous. The V gene lost 10 bases and the J gene lost 1 base, with 10 bases spanning the gap. CDR1 is MNHEY and CDR2 is SVGEGT in the germline V gene. CDR3 length equals 13 residues. The CDR3, as DNA: TGTGCCACGACCATTGGGAACACCGGGGAGCTGTTTTTT. Protein sequence: CATTIGNTGELFF.

This chain connects TRBV7-2 to TRBJ2-1; D is undetermined. With 6 bases removed from V and 2 bases from J, the gap between germline ends came to 8 bases. The germline V gene encodes CDR1 SGHTA and CDR2 FQGNSA. The CDR3 totals 13 residues. The CDR3 here is CTSSRRAYNEQFF. The CDR3 coding sequence is TGTACCAGCAGTCGAAGGGCCTACAATGAGCAGTTCTTC. Using reference TRBV7-2 and TRBJ2-1 for the parts outside the CDR3, the full variable domain is GAGVSQSPSNKVTEKGKDVELRCDPISGHTALYWYRQSLGQGLEFLIYFQGNSAPDKSGLPSDRFSAERTGGSVSTLTIQRTQQEDSAVYLCTSSRRAYNEQFFGPGTRLTVL.

V is TRBV7-9 and J is TRBJ1-6; D is undetermined. This CDR3 is 13 amino acids long. V lost 3 bases to trimming and J lost 8 bases, with 8 bases between them. Looked up from germline, CDR1 is SEHNR and CDR2 is FQNEAQ (reference sequence). The CDR3 is CASSLNRDSPLHF. The CDR3 bases are TGTGCCAGCAGCTTGAACAGAGATTCACCCCTCCACTTT.

This sequence joins TRBV14 and TRBJ2-2; D unclear. The germline V gene has CDR1 SGHDN and CDR2 FVKESK. This CDR3 spans 14 amino acids. Trimming shortened V by 8 bases and J by 4 bases, and 14 bases separated the two germline ends. The CDR3 region is CASRWSAFTGELFF. CDR3 nucleotide sequence: TGTGCCAGCCGTTGGAGCGCCTTCACCGGGGAGCTGTTTTTT.

The chain recombines TRBV7-6 with TRBJ2-2; the D is unclear. Germline lookup yields CDR1 SGHVS and CDR2 FNYEAQ. The CDR3 extends over 14 amino acids. Trimming removed 4 bases at V and 4 bases at J, with 10 bases between. CDR3 amino acids: CASSSNPSTGELFF. CDR3 DNA sequence: TGTGCCAGCAGCTCTAACCCCAGCACCGGGGAGCTGTTTTTT.

The chain combines TRBV20-1 with TRBJ2-7; no reliable D call. Germline values: CDR1 DFQATT, CDR2 SNEGSKA (reference sequence). Trimming took off 0 bases at V and 0 bases at J, with 6 bases between the two ends. The CDR3 is 13 amino acids. The CDR3 DNA reads TGCAGTGCTAGAGAAGCGAGCTCCTACGAGCAGTACTTC. This encodes CSAREASSYEQYF.

This clonotype was recorded a few times. The chain joins TRBV20-1 to TRBJ2-1; a weak D match, TRBD2 (7 bases). The CDR3 is 14 amino acids. Trimming left V 8 bases short and J 3 bases short, with 17 bases between. Germline lookup yields CDR1 DFQATT and CDR2 SNEGSKA (reference sequence). In DNA form, the CDR3 reads TGCAGTCCCCGAGAGGGGGGGGTCTACAATGAGCAGTTCTTC. It encodes CSPREGGVYNEQFF.

This clonotype has only a few counts. The rearrangement links TRBV11-2 to TRBJ2-1; TRBD2 aligns across 12 bases. V was pared by 6 bases and J by 2 bases, with 20 bases of the junction left unmatched. From germline, CDR1 is SGHAT and CDR2 FQNNGV. This CDR3 comprises 21 residues. CDR3 sequence: CASSSRVLAGGPKGAYNEQFF. In DNA, the CDR3 is TGTGCCAGCAGTTCCCGCGTGCTAGCGGGAGGGCCAAAAGGGGCCTACAATGAGCAGTTCTTC. Using reference TRBV11-2 and TRBJ2-1 for the parts outside the CDR3, the full variable domain is EAGVAQSPRYKIIEKRQSVAFWCNPISGHATLYWYQQILGQGPKLLIQFQNNGVVDDSQLPKDRFSAERLKGVDSTLKIQPAKLEDSAVYLCASSSRVLAGGPKGAYNEQFFGPGTRLTVL.

This clonotype came up many times. The chain employs TRBV7-6 and TRBJ2-2; D call uncertain. The CDR3 is made up of 14 amino acids. Germline V gene sequence: CDR1 SGHVS, CDR2 FNYEAQ. Trimming pared 3 bases from V and 4 bases from J, leaving 9 bases between. In DNA form, the CDR3 reads TGTGCCAGCAGCTTGGGTGCCGGCACCGGGGAGCTGTTTTTT. This encodes CASSLGAGTGELFF.

V and J are TRBV7-2 and TRBJ2-7; the D gene is possibly TRBD2 (5 bases). The V end was cut by 1 base, the J end by 2 bases, with 15 bases between. CDR3 length equals 16 residues. CDR1 SGHTA and CDR2 FQGNSA come from the germline V gene. In DNA form, the CDR3 reads TGTGCCAGCAGCTTAGGCAGCGGTACCCGGACCTACGAGCAGTACTTC. Residues: CASSLGSGTRTYEQYF.

This chain's CDR3 is CASGGPSRGYNEQFF. CDR3 nucleotide sequence: TGTGCTAGTGGTGGACCCTCGAGGGGATACAATGAGCAGTTCTTC. V is TRBV12-5 and J is TRBJ2-1, with D possibly called TRBD1 or TRBD2 (5 bases each). Trimming removed 5 bases at V and 4 bases at J, with 15 bases between. Looked up from germline, CDR1 is LGHNT and CDR2 is FRNRAP. The CDR3 length is 15 residues.

The CDR3 protein is CASNSNADTQYF. The CDR3 DNA reads TGTGCCAGCAATTCGAACGCAGATACGCAGTATTTT. This chain links TRBV12-3 or TRBV12-4 with TRBJ2-3; D remains ambiguous. V was shortened by 7 bases and J by 4 bases, with 9 bases between the two germline ends. This CDR3 is built from 12 residues.